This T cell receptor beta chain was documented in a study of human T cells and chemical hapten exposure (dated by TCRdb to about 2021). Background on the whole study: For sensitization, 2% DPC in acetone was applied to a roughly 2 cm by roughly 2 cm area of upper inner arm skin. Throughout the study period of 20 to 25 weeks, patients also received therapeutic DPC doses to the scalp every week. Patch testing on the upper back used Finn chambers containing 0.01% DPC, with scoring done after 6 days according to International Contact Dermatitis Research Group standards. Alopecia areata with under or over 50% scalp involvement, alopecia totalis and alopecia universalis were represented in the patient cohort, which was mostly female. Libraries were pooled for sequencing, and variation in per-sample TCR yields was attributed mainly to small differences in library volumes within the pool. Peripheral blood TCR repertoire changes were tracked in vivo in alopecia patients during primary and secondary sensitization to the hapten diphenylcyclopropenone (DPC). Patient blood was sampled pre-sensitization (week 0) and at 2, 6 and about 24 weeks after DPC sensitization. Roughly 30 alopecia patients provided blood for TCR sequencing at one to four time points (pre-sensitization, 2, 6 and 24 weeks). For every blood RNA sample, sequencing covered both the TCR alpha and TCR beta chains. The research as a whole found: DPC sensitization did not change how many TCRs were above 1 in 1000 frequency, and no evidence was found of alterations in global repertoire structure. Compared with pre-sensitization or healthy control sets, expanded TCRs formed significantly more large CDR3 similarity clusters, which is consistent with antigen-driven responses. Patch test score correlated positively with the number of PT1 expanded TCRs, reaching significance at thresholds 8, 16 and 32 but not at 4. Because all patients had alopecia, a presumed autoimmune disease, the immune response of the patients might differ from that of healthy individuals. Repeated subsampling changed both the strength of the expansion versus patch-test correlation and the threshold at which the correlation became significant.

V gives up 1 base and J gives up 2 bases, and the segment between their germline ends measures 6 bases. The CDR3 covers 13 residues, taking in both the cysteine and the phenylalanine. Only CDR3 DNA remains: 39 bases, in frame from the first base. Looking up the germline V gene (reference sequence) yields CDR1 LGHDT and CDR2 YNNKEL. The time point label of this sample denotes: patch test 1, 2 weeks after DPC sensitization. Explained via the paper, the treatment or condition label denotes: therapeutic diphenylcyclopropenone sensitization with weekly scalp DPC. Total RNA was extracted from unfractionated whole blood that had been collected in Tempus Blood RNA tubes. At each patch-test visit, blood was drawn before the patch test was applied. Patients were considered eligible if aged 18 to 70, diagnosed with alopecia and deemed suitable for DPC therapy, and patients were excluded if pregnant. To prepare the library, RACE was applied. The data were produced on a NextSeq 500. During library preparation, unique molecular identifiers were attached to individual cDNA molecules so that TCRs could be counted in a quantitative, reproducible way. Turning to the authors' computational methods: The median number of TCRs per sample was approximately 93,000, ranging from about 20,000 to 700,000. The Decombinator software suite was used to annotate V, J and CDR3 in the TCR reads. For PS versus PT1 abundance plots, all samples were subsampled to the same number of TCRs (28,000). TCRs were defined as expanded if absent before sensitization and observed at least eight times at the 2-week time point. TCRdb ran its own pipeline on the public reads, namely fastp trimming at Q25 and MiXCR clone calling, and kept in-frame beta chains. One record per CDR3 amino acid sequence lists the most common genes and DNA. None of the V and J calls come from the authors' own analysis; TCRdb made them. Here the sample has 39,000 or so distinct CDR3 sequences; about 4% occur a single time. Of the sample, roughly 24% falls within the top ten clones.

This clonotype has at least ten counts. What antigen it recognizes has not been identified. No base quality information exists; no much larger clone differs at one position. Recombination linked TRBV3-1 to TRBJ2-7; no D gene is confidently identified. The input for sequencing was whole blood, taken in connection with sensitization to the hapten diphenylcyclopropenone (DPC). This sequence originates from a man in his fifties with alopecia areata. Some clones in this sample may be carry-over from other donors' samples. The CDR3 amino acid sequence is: CASSQGFPYEQYF. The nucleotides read TGTGCCAGCAGCCAAGGTTTTCCCTACGAGCAGTACTTC.